In this sample, the clone carrying this T cell receptor beta chain turned up once. The data stem from a study of T cell responses to AZD1222 COVID-19 vaccine. The CDR3 sequence is 13 residues long. The V gene's germline CDR1 is MNHEY and CDR2 SVGAGI. Between the trimmed V and J ends, which lost 6 bases and 7 bases, there was a span of 15 bases. Method: immunoSEQ multiplex PCR; TCRdb's copy keeps in-frame clones and lacks some. The sample consists of 86,000 or so clones, more than 75% of them appearing once. This chain links TRBV6-5 with TRBJ1-2, with D uncertain. The sequence came from an adult in good health. Sequencing used peripheral blood, obtained on day 0 of AZD1222 vaccination. DNA of the CDR3: TGTGCCAGCAGGCTCGAGGGATTGAGTGGCTACACCTTC. This encodes CASRLEGLSGYTF.